There are a few counts of the clone carrying this TCR beta chain. Its antigen is still unknown. This sample was included in a study of a mutant IDH1 vaccine in newly diagnosed glioma. Overall study: At weeks 1, 3, 5, 7, 11, 15, 19 and 23, patients received a vaccination, eight in all.

Regarding time point: week 11, during vaccination. Alongside topical imiquimod, each dose of vaccine comprised 300 ug of mutant IDH1 20-mer peptide. The CDR3 consists of 14 residues. The V segment lost 1 base and the J segment 8 bases; nucleotides outside the gene matches: 8. Germline CDR1 SGHDT, CDR2 YYEEEE. Some clones are missing from TCRdb's copy, which holds only in-frame ones; the method was immunoSEQ multiplex PCR. The sample lists 34,000 or so clones; roughly 78% were seen once. V and J are TRBV5-6 and TRBJ1-2; 7 nucleotides align to TRBD1. This sequence originates from a man aged 25 to 40 with glioma. Sequences were derived from PBMCs, sampled from a glioma patient whose treatment included an IDH1 peptide vaccine. The CDR3 reads CASSLPEGATGYTF. The CDR3 DNA sequence: TGTGCCAGCAGCTTGCCCGAGGGGGCAACGGGCTACACCTTC.